A single sample gave rise to the 17 T cell receptor beta chains below, sequenced in a study of shared clonotypes between healthy human individuals. This table comes from immunoSEQ multiplex PCR, and its TCRdb copy is limited to in-frame clones, with some not included. The sample has under 200,000 clones; 90% to 95% are singletons. The sequencing sample was made of naive CD4+ T cells sorted from blood. This sample's subset: CD45RA+ positively selected. All receptors come from a woman aged 30 to 39 in good health.

This chain uses TRBV23-1 with TRBJ2-7, with no clear D. TRBV23-1 is flagged as an ORF with uncertain function. The CDR3 is 13 residues long. V was clipped by 11 bases and J by 1 base, with 15 bases between them. The CDR3 is CAPKTYPSYEQYF. CDR3 DNA sequence: TGCGCCCCCAAAACTTACCCTTCCTACGAGCAGTACTTC.

This sequence joins TRBV14 and TRBJ2-5; D is possibly TRBD2 (6 bases). Per the germline V gene, CDR1 is SGHDN and CDR2 is FVKESK. This CDR3 is 15 amino acids long. Deletions cut 7 bases from V and 11 bases from J, with 26 bases between. This CDR3 is CASMPAWGTGSEQYF. The CDR3 DNA follows: TGTGCCAGCATGCCTGCATGGGGGACTGGATCTGAGCAGTACTTC.

V usage is TRBV30 and J usage is TRBJ2-6; 8 bases are a match to TRBD1. Germline V lookup: CDR1 GTSNPN, CDR2 SVGIG (reference sequence). J lost 0 bases, V lost 3 bases, and 7 bases had no gene match. This CDR3 has 17 residues. In DNA, the CDR3 is TGTGCCTGGAGGGCGACAGGGGCCGTCTCTGGGGCCAACGTCCTGACTTTC. Its translation is CAWRATGAVSGANVLTF.

V usage is TRBV6-5 and J usage is TRBJ1-4; D is perhaps TRBD1 (5 bases). Trimming shortened V by 2 bases and J by 3 bases, and 13 bases separated the two germline ends. CDR1 and CDR2 from the germline V gene are MNHEY and SVGAGI. The CDR3 covers 16 residues. CDR3 in DNA: TGTGCCAGCAGTTACAGGGGAGTGGCCGCTAATGAAAAACTGTTTTTT. This translates into CASSYRGVAANEKLFF.

Only a few counts were recorded for this clone. This chain links TRBV19 with TRBJ1-1, with D possibly TRBD1 on 6 matching bases. CDR3 length: 13 amino acids. V shed 6 bases and J shed 7 bases, with 15 bases lying between them. Per germline, CDR1 LNHDA and CDR2 SQIVND (reference sequence). The CDR3 region is CASRPGGAGEAFF. The CDR3 nucleotides are TGTGCCAGTAGACCTGGGGGCGCGGGTGAAGCTTTCTTT.

This chain joins TRBV13 and TRBJ1-3; D is undetermined. Germline loops: CDR1 PRHDT, CDR2 FYEKMQ (reference sequence). V shed 5 bases and J shed 4 bases, with 21 bases lying between them. The length of the CDR3 is 17 residues. The CDR3 nucleotides are TGTGCCAGCAGCCCTCCCTATGACTCCCATCGAGGAAACACCATATATTTT. Translated: CASSPPYDSHRGNTIYF. The full variable domain, its missing parts supplied by reference TRBV13 and TRBJ1-3, is AAGVIQSPRHLIKEKRETATLKCYPIPRHDTVYWYQQGPGQDPQFLISFYEKMQSDKGSIPDRFSAQQFSDYHSELNMSSLELGDSALYFCASSPPYDSHRGNTIYFGEGSWLTVV.

A single count supports this clone. This chain joins TRBV20-1 and TRBJ2-5; D is uncertain. The J call may not be correct, given that the DNA end is closer to TRBJ2-7. Germline V gives CDR1 DFQATT, CDR2 SNEGSKA (reference sequence). The CDR3 contains 11 residues. Here the CDR3 DNA reads TGCAGTGTGGGAAGCCTCTCCGAGCAGTACTTC. It encodes CSVGSLSEQYF.

The rearrangement links TRBV7-8 to TRBJ2-5, with D tentatively TRBD1 (6 bases). The DNA matches TRBJ2-7 better at its end, which makes the J call doubtful. Germline assignment: CDR1 SGHVS and CDR2 FQNEAQ. This CDR3 region has 14 residues. The CDR3: CASSPPDRAYEQYF. The CDR3 nucleotides are TGTGCCAGCAGCCCGCCGGACAGAGCCTACGAGCAGTACTTC.

The chain carries TRBV28 and TRBJ1-2, with D unclear. The ends were cut back, 3 bases at V and 7 bases at J, with 9 bases in the middle. Germline V CDR1 and CDR2: MDHEN, SYDVKM. CDR3 length equals 12 residues. CDR3 residues: CASSFQVGGYTF. The DNA for the CDR3 is TGTGCCAGCAGTTTCCAGGTTGGTGGCTACACCTTC.

The V and J genes are TRBV6-5 and TRBJ2-1, with 10 positions matching TRBD1. Germline assignment: CDR1 MNHEY and CDR2 SVGAGI. The CDR3 has 16 residues. J lost 5 bases, V lost 4 bases, and 8 bases had no gene match. The CDR3 here is CASSSGTGVFDNEQFF. DNA of the CDR3: TGTGCCAGCAGTTCCGGGACAGGGGTGTTCGACAATGAGCAGTTCTTC.

The chain employs TRBV5-4 and TRBJ2-7, with D tentatively TRBD2 (6 bases). Trimming left V 4 bases short and J 0 bases short, with 23 bases between. Per germline, CDR1 SGHNT and CDR2 YYREEE (reference sequence). This CDR3 region has 18 residues. CDR3 amino acids: CASSPGTGTYPPSYEQYF. The CDR3 DNA follows: TGTGCCAGCAGCCCAGGTACCGGGACTTACCCCCCCTCCTACGAGCAGTACTTC.

The chain carries TRBV6-5 and TRBJ2-2; the D gene is possibly TRBD2 (5 bases). CDR3 length equals 13 residues. Trimming left V 6 bases short and J 8 bases short, with 13 bases between. The germline V gene has CDR1 MNHEY and CDR2 SVGAGI. CDR3 in DNA: TGTGCCAGCAGCCCCGCCTGGAGGGGGGAGCTGTTTTTT. This codes for CASSPAWRGELFF.

This chain joins TRBV28 and TRBJ2-5; D possibly corresponds to TRBD2 (5 bases). The CDR3 extends over 18 amino acids. From germline, CDR1 is MDHEN and CDR2 SYDVKM. V lost 4 bases and J lost 4, with 25 bases in between. CDR3 bases: TGTGCCAGCAGTTCAGTATACTGGGCGGGTCCCGAGGGAGAGACCCAGTACTTC. Amino acid sequence: CASSSVYWAGPEGETQYF.

This chain joins TRBV18 and TRBJ1-1, with D uncertain. The ends were cut back, 3 bases at V and 7 bases at J, with 9 bases in the middle. Germline V gene data show CDR1 as KGHSH and CDR2 as LQKENI. The CDR3 has 12 amino acids. The CDR3 spells CASSPERIEAFF. The CDR3 DNA follows: TGTGCCAGCTCACCCGAACGGATTGAAGCTTTCTTT.

This chain connects TRBV19 to TRBJ2-7; 9 bases agree with TRBD1. Germline V lookup: CDR1 LNHDA, CDR2 SQIVND (reference sequence). V shed 6 bases, J shed 7 bases, and the junction held 16 bases outside the gene matches. CDR3 length equals 16 residues. The DNA of the CDR3 is TGTGCCAGTAGGCCCCTCCCGGGACAGGGCCGTGAAGAGCAGTACTTC. Encoded protein: CASRPLPGQGREEQYF.

The rearrangement links TRBV27 to TRBJ2-5; D unclear. The J call is in doubt because the DNA end fits TRBJ2-7 better. CDR1 is MNHEY, CDR2 SMNVEV, per germline (reference sequence). The CDR3 spans 11 residues. The CDR3 is CASSGAYEQYF. In nucleotides, the CDR3 is TGTGCCAGCAGTGGGGCCTACGAGCAGTACTTC.

This clone has only one observation. The gene calls are TRBV28 and TRBJ1-5; TRBD1 matches 8 bases. Unmatched junction bases numbered 16, after V lost 3 bases and J lost 6 bases. The CDR3 totals 18 residues. Germline V gene sequence: CDR1 MDHEN, CDR2 SYDVKM. CDR3 sequence reads: CASSLIGTGVQGGQPQHF. The CDR3 DNA is TGTGCCAGCAGTTTGATTGGGACAGGAGTGCAGGGGGGTCAGCCCCAGCATTTT.